The clone carrying this T cell receptor beta chain is termed medium-sized. The antigen is not known. The germline V gene has CDR1 DFQATT and CDR2 SNEGSKA (reference sequence). This CDR3 is built from 12 residues. Trimming took 5 bases from V and 5 from J, leaving 11 bases between them. These data belong to a study of glioma-infiltrating T cells. Study-wide results and limits: Very few CDR3 sequences were shared between tissue and blood. Non-neoplastic patients had below-expected tissue-blood divergence, while all gliomas exceeded expectation.

Amplification of TCR alpha and beta CDR3 regions from RNA used iRepertoire nested multiplex PCR. Input was roughly 85-400 ng of tissue mRNA or PBMC total RNA. TCRdb re-derived calls from the multiplex PCR reads in MiXCR, one entry per CDR3 protein. The sample records approximately 40,000 distinct CDR3 sequences, around 22% being singletons. Material for sequencing was glioma tissue, nonneoplastic brain tissue, or PBMCs (not recorded which). This receptor was identified in a human donor with low-grade glioma or glioblastoma, undergoing nonglioma brain surgery, or in good health (not recorded which). The chain uses TRBV20-1 and TRBJ2-3; D not certain. In DNA form, the CDR3 reads TGCAGTGCTGCAGAAGGTTTAGATACGCAGTATTTT. It specifies CSAAEGLDTQYF.